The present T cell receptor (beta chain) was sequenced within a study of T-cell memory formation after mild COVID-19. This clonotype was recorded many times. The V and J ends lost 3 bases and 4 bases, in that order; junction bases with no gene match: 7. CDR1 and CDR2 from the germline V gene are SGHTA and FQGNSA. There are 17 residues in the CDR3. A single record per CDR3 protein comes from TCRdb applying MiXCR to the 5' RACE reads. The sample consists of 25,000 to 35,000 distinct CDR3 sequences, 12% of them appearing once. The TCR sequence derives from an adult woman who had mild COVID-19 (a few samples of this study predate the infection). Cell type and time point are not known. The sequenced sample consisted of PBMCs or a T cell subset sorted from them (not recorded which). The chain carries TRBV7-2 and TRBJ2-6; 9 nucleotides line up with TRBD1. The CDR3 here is CASSFRDRVSGANVLTF. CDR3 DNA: TGTGCCAGCAGCTTTCGGGACAGGGTATCCGGGGCCAACGTCCTGACTTTC.